This is a list of T cell receptor beta chains from one sample in a study of identical twins. Via MiXCR, TCRdb re-called the 5' RACE reads, giving one row per CDR3 protein. The sample includes approximately 590,000 distinct CDR3 sequences, 9% to 10% of them seen just once. These data were likewise used in another study, on yellow fever vaccine responses in identical twins.

Sequencing was done on a sample of PBMCs. These receptor sequences come from a woman aged 18-29 years in good health. Both conserved end residues are part of each CDR3. The D gene is left open where the match is weak. Size is omitted from some rows. Given values are once, few, many or a class for expanded clones.

TRBJ2-7 | TRBD1 | NA | TRBV24-1 | CATSDPGTGKVEQYF | TGTGCCACCAGTGACCCCGGGACAGGGAAAGTCGAGCAGTACTTC
TRBJ2-1 | NA | many | TRBV12-3/TRBV12-4 | CASSSSVGLEQFF | TGTGCCAGCAGTTCATCCGTGGGGCTTGAGCAGTTCTTC
TRBJ2-3 | TRBD2 | NA | TRBV29-1 | CSVASAGGSTDAQYF | TGCAGCGTCGCCTCAGCGGGGGGTAGCACAGATGCGCAGTATTTT
TRBJ2-7 | NA | NA | TRBV20-1 | CSAREGYYEQYF | TGCAGTGCTAGGGAAGGATACTACGAGCAGTACTTC
TRBJ2-1 | TRBD2 | few | TRBV20-1 | CSATKLDGRAPHEQFF | TGCAGTGCTACCAAGTTAGACGGGAGGGCCCCCCATGAGCAGTTCTTC
TRBJ2-7 | TRBD1 | NA | TRBV27 | CASSAGTAIDEQYF | TGTGCCAGCAGTGCCGGGACAGCGATTGACGAGCAGTACTTC
TRBJ2-1 | NA | many | TRBV10-3 | CAISAGQGSFF | TGTGCCATCAGTGCGGGGCAGGGGTCGTTCTTC
TRBJ2-7 | NA | NA | TRBV5-6 | CASSAGRLLYEQYF | TGTGCCAGCAGCGCCGGCCGTTTATTGTACGAGCAGTACTTC
TRBJ2-2 | NA | NA | TRBV7-2 | CASSLAPGVSGELFF | TGTGCCAGCAGCTTAGCGCCGGGGGTGTCCGGGGAGCTGTTTTTT
TRBJ2-7 | NA | few | TRBV5-1 | CASSLGISVYEQYF | TGCGCCAGCAGCTTGGGAATAAGTGTCTACGAGCAGTACTTC
TRBJ1-5 | NA | NA | TRBV20-1 | CSAQGAGNQPQHF | TGCAGTGCCCAGGGAGCGGGCAATCAGCCCCAGCATTTT
TRBJ2-1 | NA | NA | TRBV2 | CARTKQSGDEQFF | TGTGCCAGAACGAAACAATCCGGGGATGAGCAGTTCTTC
TRBJ2-5 | NA | few | TRBV3-1 | CASSQDRPGETQYF | TGTGCCAGCAGCCAAGATCGCCCCGGAGAGACCCAGTACTTC
TRBJ2-5 | NA | many | TRBV9 | CASSVGGGQETQYF | TGTGCCAGCAGCGTAGGTGGAGGCCAAGAGACCCAGTACTTC
TRBJ2-3 | NA | few | TRBV28 | CASSSAAGAQYF | TGTGCCAGCAGTTCCGCGGCCGGGGCGCAGTATTTT
TRBJ2-1 | NA | NA | TRBV6-2/TRBV6-3 | CASEGPYYNEQFF | TGTGCGAGCGAGGGGCCTTACTACAATGAGCAGTTCTTC
TRBJ1-3 | NA | NA | TRBV20-1 | CSASNIGNTIYF | TGCAGTGCTAGTAATATTGGAAACACCATATATTTT
TRBJ2-2 | NA | NA | TRBV7-2 | CASSLVLGRIGELFF | TGTGCCAGCAGCTTAGTACTAGGCCGAATCGGGGAGCTGTTTTTT
TRBJ1-4 | TRBD1 | NA | TRBV2 | CASRAWDRGGEKLFF | TGTGCCAGCAGAGCCTGGGACAGGGGAGGGGAAAAACTGTTTTTT
TRBJ1-2 | NA | few | TRBV2 | CAVQQGNYGYTF | TGTGCCGTCCAACAGGGCAACTATGGCTACACCTTC
TRBJ2-5 | NA | few | TRBV2 | CASSGQIKETQYF | TGTGCCTCTTCCGGACAGATAAAAGAGACCCAGTACTTC
TRBJ2-1 | NA | few | TRBV20-1 | CSARDPSKGDEQFF | TGCAGTGCTAGAGATCCGAGCAAGGGCGATGAGCAGTTCTTC
TRBJ2-7 | NA | few | TRBV20-1 | CSARNGQRNYEQYF | TGCAGTGCTAGAAACGGACAGCGAAACTACGAGCAGTACTTC
TRBJ2-1 | NA | few | TRBV24-1 | CATSALPGEQFF | TGTGCCACCAGTGCGCTGCCGGGGGAGCAGTTCTTC
TRBJ2-3 | TRBD2 | NA | TRBV12-3/TRBV12-4 | CASSSPSTSGRAFPDTQYF | TGTGCCAGCAGTTCCCCCTCGACTAGCGGGAGGGCCTTCCCAGATACGCAGTATTTT
TRBJ2-7 | NA | few | TRBV28 | CASSLETTRINEQYF | TGTGCCAGCAGTTTAGAAACGACTAGAATCAACGAGCAGTACTTC
TRBJ1-1 | TRBD1 | many | TRBV27 | CASSLKTGPYEAFF | TGTGCCAGCAGTTTGAAGACAGGGCCTTATGAAGCTTTCTTT
TRBJ2-1 | NA | once | TRBV29-1 | CSVEGFQSYNEQFF | TGCAGCGTTGAGGGGTTCCAGTCCTACAATGAGCAGTTCTTC
TRBJ2-1 | NA | NA | TRBV19 | CASKTQPSYNEQFF | TGTGCCAGTAAAACACAACCTTCCTACAATGAGCAGTTCTTC
TRBJ2-1 | NA | many | TRBV12-3/TRBV12-4 | CASSFRGAEQFF | TGTGCCAGCAGTTTCCGGGGGGCTGAGCAGTTCTTC
TRBJ1-2 | NA | NA | TRBV20-1 | CSASLGPRIEGGYTF | TGCAGTGCTAGTTTGGGACCCCGGATTGAAGGCGGCTACACCTTC
TRBJ2-7 | NA | NA | TRBV30 | CAYGGTGRGDEQYF | TGTGCCTATGGAGGCACTGGCAGGGGAGACGAGCAGTACTTC
TRBJ2-1 | TRBD1 | few | TRBV5-1 | CASSSYLQGASVYNEQFF | TGCGCCAGCAGCTCCTATCTACAGGGGGCTAGTGTATACAATGAGCAGTTCTTC
TRBJ2-5 | NA | few | TRBV19 | CASSPDTGGETQYF | TGTGCCAGTAGTCCAGACACCGGCGGAGAGACCCAGTACTTC
TRBJ2-5 | TRBD2 | NA | TRBV10-2 | CASSESSGGPGETQYF | TGCGCCAGCAGTGAGTCTAGCGGGGGACCGGGGGAGACCCAGTACTTC
TRBJ1-4 | NA | few | TRBV6-1 | CASSPGTTIEKLFF | TGTGCCAGCAGTCCGGGGACAACTATTGAAAAACTGTTTTTT
TRBJ1-2 | NA | NA | TRBV29-1 | CSAWGLGESKGYTF | TGCAGCGCCTGGGGGCTCGGGGAGTCGAAAGGCTACACCTTC
TRBJ2-1 | NA | NA | TRBV20-1 | CSARGPLVANEQFF | TGCAGTGCTAGAGGCCCTTTAGTAGCCAATGAGCAGTTCTTC
TRBJ2-2 | TRBD2 | NA | TRBV20-1 | CSASGGATGELFF | TGCAGTGCTAGCGGGGGGGCCACCGGGGAGCTGTTTTTT
TRBJ2-7 | NA | NA | TRBV24-1 | CATSDFPGQQYF | TGTGCCACCAGTGATTTCCCGGGACAGCAGTACTTC
TRBJ2-3 | NA | NA | TRBV6-1 | CASSSFEVGTDTQYF | TGTGCCAGCAGCTCGTTTGAAGTTGGCACAGATACGCAGTATTTT